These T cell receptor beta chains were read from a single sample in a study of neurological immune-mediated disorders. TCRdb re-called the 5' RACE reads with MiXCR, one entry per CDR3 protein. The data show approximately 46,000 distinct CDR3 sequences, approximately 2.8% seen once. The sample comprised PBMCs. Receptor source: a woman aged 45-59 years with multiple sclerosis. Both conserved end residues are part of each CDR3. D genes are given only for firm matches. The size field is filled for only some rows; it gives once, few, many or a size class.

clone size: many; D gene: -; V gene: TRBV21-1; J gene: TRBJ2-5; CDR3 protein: CASSKTSEGPETQYF; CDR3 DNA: TGTGCCAGCAGCAAAACGAGTGAGGGGCCAGAGACCCAGTACTTC
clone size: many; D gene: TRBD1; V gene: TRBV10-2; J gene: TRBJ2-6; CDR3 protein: CASSGVDRGNVLTF; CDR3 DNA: TGCGCCAGCAGTGGGGTTGACAGGGGCAACGTCCTGACTTTC
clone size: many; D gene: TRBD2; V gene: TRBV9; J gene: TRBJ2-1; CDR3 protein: CASSPKTSGDRYNEQFF; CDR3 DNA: TGTGCCAGCAGCCCTAAGACTAGCGGGGACCGCTACAATGAGCAGTTCTTC
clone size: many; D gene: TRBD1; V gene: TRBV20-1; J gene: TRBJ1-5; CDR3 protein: CSARDRRGLPDQPQHF; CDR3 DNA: TGCAGTGCTCGGGACAGGCGGGGCCTTCCGGATCAGCCCCAGCATTTT
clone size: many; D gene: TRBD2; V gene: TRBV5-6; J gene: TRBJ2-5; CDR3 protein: CASSLEGLAGVQETQYF; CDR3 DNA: TGTGCCAGCAGCTTGGAAGGTCTAGCGGGAGTTCAAGAGACCCAGTACTTC
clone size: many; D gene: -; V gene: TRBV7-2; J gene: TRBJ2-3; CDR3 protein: CASSLEGTSTDTQYF; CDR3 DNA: TGTGCCAGCAGCTTAGAGGGAACTAGCACAGATACGCAGTATTTT
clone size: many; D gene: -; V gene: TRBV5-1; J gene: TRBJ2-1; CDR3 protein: CASSNFGTQRLIVEQFF; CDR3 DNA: TGCGCCAGCAGCAATTTCGGGACGCAGCGACTTATTGTTGAGCAGTTCTTC
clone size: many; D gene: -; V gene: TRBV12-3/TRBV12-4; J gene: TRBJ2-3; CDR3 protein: CASSFYGRVSTDTQYF; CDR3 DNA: TGTGCCAGCAGTTTTTACGGGCGGGTTAGCACAGATACGCAGTATTTT
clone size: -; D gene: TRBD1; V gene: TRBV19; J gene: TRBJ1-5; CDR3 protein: CASSTDRGSSQPQHF; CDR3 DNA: TGTGCCAGTAGTACTGACAGGGGATCTAGTCAGCCCCAGCATTTT
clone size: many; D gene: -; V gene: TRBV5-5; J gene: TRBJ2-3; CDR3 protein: CASSPRVADTQYF; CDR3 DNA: TGTGCCAGCAGCCCGAGGGTCGCAGATACGCAGTATTTT
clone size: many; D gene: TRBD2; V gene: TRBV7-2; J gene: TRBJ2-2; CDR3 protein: CASPPSGMNTGELFF; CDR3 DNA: TGTGCCAGCCCGCCTAGCGGAATGAACACCGGGGAGCTGTTTTTT
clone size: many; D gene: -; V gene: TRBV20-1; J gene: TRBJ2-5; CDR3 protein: CSARLPSALGETQYF; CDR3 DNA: TGCAGTGCTAGATTGCCAAGCGCCCTGGGGGAGACCCAGTACTTC
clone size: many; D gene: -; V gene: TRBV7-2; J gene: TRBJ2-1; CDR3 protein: CASSLDHFGEQFF; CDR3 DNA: TGTGCCAGCAGCTTAGACCACTTCGGTGAGCAGTTCTTC
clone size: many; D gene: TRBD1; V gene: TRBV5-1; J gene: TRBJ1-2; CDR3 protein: CASSPGQGVAHYGYTF; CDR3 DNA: TGCGCCAGCAGCCCGGGACAGGGGGTAGCTCACTATGGCTACACCTTC
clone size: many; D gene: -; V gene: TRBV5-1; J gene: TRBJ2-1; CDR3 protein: CASSSRDTLYNEQFF; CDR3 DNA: TGCGCCAGCAGCTCCCGGGACACCTTATACAATGAGCAGTTCTTC
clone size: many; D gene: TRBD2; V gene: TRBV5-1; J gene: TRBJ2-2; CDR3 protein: CASSSTSGRAATGELFF; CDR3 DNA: TGCGCCAGCAGCTCGACTAGCGGGAGGGCCGCCACCGGGGAGCTGTTTTTT